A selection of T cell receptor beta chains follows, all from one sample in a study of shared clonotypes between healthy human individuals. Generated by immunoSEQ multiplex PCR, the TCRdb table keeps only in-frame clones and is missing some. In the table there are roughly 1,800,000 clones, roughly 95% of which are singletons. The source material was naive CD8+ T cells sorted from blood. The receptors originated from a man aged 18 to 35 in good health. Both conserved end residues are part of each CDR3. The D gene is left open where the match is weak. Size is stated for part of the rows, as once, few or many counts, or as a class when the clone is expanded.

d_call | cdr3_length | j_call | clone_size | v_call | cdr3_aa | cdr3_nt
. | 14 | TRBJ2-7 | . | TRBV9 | CASSPPGGGDEQYF | TGTGCCAGCAGCCCCCCCGGGGGCGGGGACGAGCAGTACTTC
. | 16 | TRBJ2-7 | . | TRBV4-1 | CASSHPGGGGLGEQYF | TGCGCCAGCAGCCATCCTGGTGGGGGAGGACTTGGCGAGCAGTACTTC
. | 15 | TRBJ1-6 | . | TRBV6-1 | CASSAISAYDSPLHF | TGTGCCAGCAGCGCCATTTCGGCTTATGATTCACCCCTCCACTTT
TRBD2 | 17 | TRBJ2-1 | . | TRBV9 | CASSVDAGTSGYNEQFF | TGTGCCAGCAGCGTCGACGCTGGGACTAGCGGGTACAATGAGCAGTTCTTC
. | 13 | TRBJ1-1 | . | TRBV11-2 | CASSFTGSPEAFF | TGTGCCAGCAGCTTCACAGGGTCCCCTGAAGCTTTCTTT
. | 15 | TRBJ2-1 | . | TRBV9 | CASSVGGPHTGEQFF | TGTGCCAGCAGCGTAGGAGGGCCCCACACTGGTGAGCAGTTCTTC
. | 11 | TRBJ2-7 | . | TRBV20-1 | CSARVDHEQYF | TGCAGTGCTAGGGTAGACCACGAGCAGTACTTC
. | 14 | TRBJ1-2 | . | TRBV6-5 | CASSYGVGTYGYTF | TGTGCCAGCAGTTACGGAGTGGGGACCTATGGCTACACCTTC
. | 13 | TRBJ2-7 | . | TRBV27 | CASSLGWLYEQYF | TGTGCCAGCAGTTTAGGCTGGCTTTACGAGCAGTACTTC
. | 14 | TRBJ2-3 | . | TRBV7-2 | CASSLAGYLDTQYF | TGTGCCAGCAGCTTAGCGGGCTATCTCGATACGCAGTATTTT
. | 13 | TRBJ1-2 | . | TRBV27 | CASSPDGGYGYTF | TGTGCCAGCAGTCCCGACGGGGGCTATGGCTACACCTTC
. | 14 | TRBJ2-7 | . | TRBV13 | CASSLGQNSYEQYF | TGTGCCAGCAGCTTAGGGCAGAACTCCTACGAGCAGTACTTC
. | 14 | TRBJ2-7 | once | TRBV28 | CASSLGALAYEQYF | TGTGCCAGCAGTTTGGGGGCACTGGCTTACGAGCAGTACTTC
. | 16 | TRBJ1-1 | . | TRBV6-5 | CASSYNPSGRVTEAFF | TGTGCCAGCAGTTACAATCCGAGTGGGAGGGTCACTGAAGCTTTCTTT
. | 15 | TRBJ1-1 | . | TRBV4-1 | CASSQVGEGNTEAFF | TGCGCCAGCAGCCAAGTGGGGGAGGGGAACACTGAAGCTTTCTTT
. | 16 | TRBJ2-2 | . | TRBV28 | CASTTHRSTNTGELFF | TGTGCCAGCACGACTCACAGGTCGACGAACACCGGGGAGCTGTTTTTT
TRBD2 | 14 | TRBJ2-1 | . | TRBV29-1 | CSVEAGDSYNEQFF | TGCAGCGTTGAGGCGGGGGATTCCTACAATGAGCAGTTCTTC
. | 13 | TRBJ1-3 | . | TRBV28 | CASSADSGNTIYF | TGTGCCAGCAGCGCAGACTCTGGAAACACCATATATTTT
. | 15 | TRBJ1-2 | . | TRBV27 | CASSFIGGGLGGYTF | TGTGCCAGCAGTTTTATTGGGGGAGGTTTAGGGGGCTACACCTTC
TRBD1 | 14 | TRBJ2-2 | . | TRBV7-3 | CASSPTGESGELFF | TGTGCCAGCAGCCCCACAGGGGAGAGTGGGGAGCTGTTTTTT
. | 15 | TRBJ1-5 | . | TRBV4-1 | CASSQGLLSGQPQHF | TGCGCCAGCAGCCAAGGGTTGCTTTCTGGTCAGCCCCAGCATTTT
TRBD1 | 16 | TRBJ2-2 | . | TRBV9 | CASSVDPGGITGELFF | TGTGCCAGCAGCGTAGACCCAGGGGGTATCACCGGGGAGCTGTTTTTT
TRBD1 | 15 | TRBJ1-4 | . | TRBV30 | CAWSPRGQDNEKLFF | TGTGCCTGGAGTCCGCGGGGACAGGATAATGAAAAACTGTTTTTT
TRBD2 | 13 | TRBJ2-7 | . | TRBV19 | CASSGRAGNEQYF | TGTGCCAGTAGTGGGAGGGCGGGAAACGAGCAGTACTTC
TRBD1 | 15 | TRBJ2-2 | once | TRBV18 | CASSPSTGSTGELFF | TGTGCCAGCTCACCCTCGACAGGGAGCACCGGGGAGCTGTTTTTT
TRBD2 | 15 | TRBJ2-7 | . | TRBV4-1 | CASSQDYAGAYEQYF | TGCGCCAGCAGCCAAGATTATGCGGGGGCCTACGAGCAGTACTTC
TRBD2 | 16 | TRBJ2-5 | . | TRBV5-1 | CASSLGLAGGQETQYF | TGCGCCAGCAGCTTGGGGCTAGCGGGGGGACAAGAGACCCAGTACTTC
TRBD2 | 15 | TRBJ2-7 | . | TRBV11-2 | CASSLASSGTYEQYF | TGTGCCAGCAGCTTAGCGTCTAGCGGGACCTACGAGCAGTACTTC
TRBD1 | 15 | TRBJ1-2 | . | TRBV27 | CASSPSDRGNYGYTF | TGTGCCAGCAGTCCCAGCGACAGGGGTAACTATGGCTACACCTTC
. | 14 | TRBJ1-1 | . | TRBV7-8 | CASSPGQGNTEAFF | TGTGCCAGCAGCCCAGGACAAGGAAACACTGAAGCTTTCTTT
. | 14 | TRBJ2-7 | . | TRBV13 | CASSLFRTAEEQYF | TGTGCCAGCAGCCTTTTCCGGACCGCAGAGGAGCAGTACTTC
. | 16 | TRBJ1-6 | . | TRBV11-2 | CASSLATTSPNSPLHF | TGTGCCAGCAGCTTAGCGACGACAAGCCCTAATTCACCCCTCCACTTT
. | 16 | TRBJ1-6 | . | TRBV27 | CASSPTRAGFNSPLHF | TGTGCCAGCAGTCCCACGAGAGCAGGGTTTAATTCACCCCTCCACTTT
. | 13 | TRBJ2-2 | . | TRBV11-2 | CASSQPSLRELFF | TGTGCCAGCAGCCAGCCGAGTCTCCGGGAGCTGTTTTTT
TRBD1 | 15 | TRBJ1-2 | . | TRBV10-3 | CAIMPGTGHVYGYTF | TGTGCCATCATGCCCGGGACAGGGCATGTGTATGGCTACACCTTC
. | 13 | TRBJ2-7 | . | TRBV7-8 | CASSSQSSYEQYF | TGTGCCAGCAGCTCACAGTCCAGCTACGAGCAGTACTTC
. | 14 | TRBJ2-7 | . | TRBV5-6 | CASSLWTYSYEQYF | TGTGCCAGCAGCTTGTGGACATACTCCTACGAGCAGTACTTC
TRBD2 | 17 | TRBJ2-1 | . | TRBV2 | CASSVYGTGLGDNEQFF | TGTGCCAGCAGTGTTTATGGGACTGGACTAGGGGACAATGAGCAGTTCTTC
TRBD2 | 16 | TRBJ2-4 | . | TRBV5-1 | CASSSGLAGGTNIQYF | TGCGCCAGCAGCTCCGGACTAGCGGGAGGGACAAACATTCAGTACTTC
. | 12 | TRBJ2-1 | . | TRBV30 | CASEPGNNEQFF | TGTGCCTCAGAACCCGGGAACAATGAGCAGTTCTTC
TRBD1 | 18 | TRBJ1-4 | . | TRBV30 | CACHRDRGFLSTNEKLFF | TGTGCCTGCCACCGGGACAGGGGCTTTTTATCGACTAATGAAAAACTGTTTTTT
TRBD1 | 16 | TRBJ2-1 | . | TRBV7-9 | CASSPPQGSSYNEQFF | TGTGCCAGCAGTCCCCCACAGGGGAGCTCCTACAATGAGCAGTTCTTC
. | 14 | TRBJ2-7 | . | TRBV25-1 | CASSEWGISYEQYF | TGTGCCAGCAGTGAATGGGGTATATCCTACGAGCAGTACTTC
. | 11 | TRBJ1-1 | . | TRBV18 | CASSRSLEAFF | TGTGCCAGCTCAAGGTCCCTTGAAGCTTTCTTT
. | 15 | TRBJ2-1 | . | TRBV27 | CASSLLGTPSPEQFF | TGTGCCAGCAGTTTATTGGGGACCCCGAGCCCCGAGCAGTTCTTC
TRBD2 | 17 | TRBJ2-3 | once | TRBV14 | CASSLPPGGGGADTQYF | TGTGCCAGCAGCCTGCCTCCTGGGGGCGGGGGGGCGGATACGCAGTATTTT
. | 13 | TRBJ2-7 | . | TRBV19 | CASSISASYEQYF | TGTGCCAGTAGTATATCGGCTTCCTACGAGCAGTACTTC
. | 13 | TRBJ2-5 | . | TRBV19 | CASSILGRETQYF | TGTGCCAGTAGTATCTTAGGAAGGGAGACCCAGTACTTC